These T cell receptor beta chains were read from a single sample in a study of shared clonotypes between healthy human individuals. Clones were sequenced by immunoSEQ multiplex PCR, and TCRdb holds only the in-frame ones, with some missing. The sample consists of some 1 million clones, roughly 80% of them appearing once. Sample: memory CD4+ T cells sorted from blood. Receptor source: a young man in good health. Each CDR3 is given with its conserved first and last residue. The order of the fields is D gene, J gene, clone size, V gene, CDR3 DNA, CDR3 protein. D genes are given only for firm matches. Not all rows give a size; the values are once, few, many and, for expanded clones, a class.

>TRBD1|TRBJ2-7|NA|TRBV5-1
TGCGCCAGCAGCTTGAGTGTTACCGGGACAGGGCCCTACGAGCAGTACTTC
CASSLSVTGTGPYEQYF
>TRBD1|TRBJ1-1|NA|TRBV5-1
TGCGCCAGCAGCCCAACACAGGGGACGAACACTGAAGCTTTCTTT
CASSPTQGTNTEAFF
>TRBD1|TRBJ1-4|NA|TRBV19
TGTGCCAGTAGTACCCACGACAGGGGTACTAATGAAAAACTGTTTTTT
CASSTHDRGTNEKLFF
>NA|TRBJ2-5|NA|TRBV11-2
TGTGCCAGCAGCTTAAGGGAAGGGGTGACCCAGTACTTC
CASSLREGVTQYF
>TRBD2|TRBJ2-1|NA|TRBV9
TGTGCCAGCAGCGCCGGACTAGCTACCTACAATGAGCAGTTCTTC
CASSAGLATYNEQFF
>NA|TRBJ2-7|NA|TRBV5-1
TGCGCCAGCAGCTTGTATGGGCAGGGCTCCTACGAGCAGTACTTC
CASSLYGQGSYEQYF
>TRBD1|TRBJ1-5|once|TRBV2
TGTGCCAGCAGTGAGGGGACAGTAGATCAGCCCCAGCATTTT
CASSEGTVDQPQHF
>NA|TRBJ1-6|NA|TRBV28
TGTGCCAGCACTATACCCTCTGGCCCCCTCCACTTT
CASTIPSGPLHF
>TRBD2|TRBJ2-1|NA|TRBV4-3
TGCGCCAGCAGCCAAGGGGATAGCGGGAGGGCCTCGGGTGAGCAGTTCTTC
CASSQGDSGRASGEQFF
>NA|TRBJ2-1|NA|TRBV5-1
TGCGCCAGCAGGACGGGAAACAGGGTTTCCGATGAGCAGTTCTTC
CASRTGNRVSDEQFF
>TRBD1|TRBJ1-5|NA|TRBV29-1
TGCAGCGTTGGGACAGGGGGGATCAATCAGCCCCAGCATTTT
CSVGTGGINQPQHF
>TRBD1|TRBJ1-5|NA|TRBV27
TGTGCCAGCTGGAGGACAGGCCGCAATCAGCCCCAGCATTTT
CASWRTGRNQPQHF
>TRBD2|TRBJ2-5|NA|TRBV7-6
TGTGCCAGCAGCTTAGGGCTAGCGGGGCTAAACGGGGAGACCCAGTACTTC
CASSLGLAGLNGETQYF
>NA|TRBJ2-6|NA|TRBV6-5
TGTGCCAGCAGTTACTTCAGGGCTGGGGCCAACGTCCTGACTTTC
CASSYFRAGANVLTF
>TRBD1|TRBJ2-7|NA|TRBV12-5
TGTGCTAGTGGTTTGGTTCCCTCCATCGGACAGGTACCCTTC
CASGLVPSIGQVPF
>TRBD1|TRBJ1-2|once|TRBV27
TGTGCCAGCAGTACCTACAGGGGGGCTAACTATGGCTACACCTTC
CASSTYRGANYGYTF
>TRBD2|TRBJ2-1|NA|TRBV25-1
TGTGCCACCTCTCGGGGGGGGGCTTCGGATGAGCAGTTCTTC
CATSRGGASDEQFF
>TRBD1|TRBJ2-5|NA|TRBV5-6
TGTGCCAGCAGCCCCCTGACAGGGAACCAAGAGACCCAGTACTTC
CASSPLTGNQETQYF
>NA|TRBJ2-1|NA|TRBV11-2
TGTGCCAGCAGCTTAGATGGGGACGCGGCCTACAATGAGCAGTTCTTC
CASSLDGDAAYNEQFF
>NA|TRBJ2-1|NA|TRBV7-8
TGTGCCAGCAGCCCCAATTACAATGAGCAGTTCTTC
CASSPNYNEQFF
>NA|TRBJ1-4|NA|TRBV5-4
TGTGCCAGCAGCTTTGACGGTCAGTTTGAAAAACTGTTTTTT
CASSFDGQFEKLFF
>NA|TRBJ2-2|NA|TRBV28
TGTGCCAGCAGTTTACGAGGCGGGGAGCTGTTTTTT
CASSLRGGELFF
>TRBD1|TRBJ1-2|NA|TRBV9
TGTGCCAGCAGCACTCGGACAGGGGTGAACTATGGCTACACCTTC
CASSTRTGVNYGYTF
>TRBD2|TRBJ2-5|NA|TRBV7-8
TGTGCCAGCAGCAATAGCGGGTCGGGGTTTGGGACCCAGTACTTC
CASSNSGSGFGTQYF
>NA|TRBJ1-1|NA|TRBV18
TGTGCCAGCTCACCACTTCAATACGACACTGAAGCTTTCTTT
CASSPLQYDTEAFF
>TRBD2|TRBJ2-5|once|TRBV4-1
TGCGCCAGCAGCCGCGGACTAGCGGGGGGAGAGACCCAGTACTTC
CASSRGLAGGETQYF
>TRBD1|TRBJ2-7|NA|TRBV7-9
TGTGCCAGCAGCCCCCCTCGGACAGGGGAGGCCCACGAGCAGTACTTC
CASSPPRTGEAHEQYF
>NA|TRBJ2-2|NA|TRBV6-4
TGTGCCAGCAGTAGCCTGGCAGGGAACACCGGGGAGCTGTTTTTT
CASSSLAGNTGELFF
>TRBD2|TRBJ2-2|few|TRBV7-2
TGTGCCAGCAGCTCGCCCGCAGCGGGAAGCACCGGGGAGCTGTTTTTT
CASSSPAAGSTGELFF
>NA|TRBJ1-2|NA|TRBV5-1
TGCGCCAGCAGCTTGGGGTCGTCGGGCCCAGGCTACACCTTC
CASSLGSSGPGYTF
>TRBD2|TRBJ2-1|NA|TRBV28
TGTGCCAGCAGTCCGGGAGGACTCCGGGTCAATGAGCAGTTCTTC
CASSPGGLRVNEQFF
>NA|TRBJ1-2|once|TRBV5-1
TGCGCCAGCGCCCCAACTAATAACGGCTACACCTTC
CASAPTNNGYTF
>NA|TRBJ2-4|once|TRBV28
TGTGCCAGCAGTCCCGACAAGGGGCGCAGCGACAAAAACATTCAGTACTTC
CASSPDKGRSDKNIQYF
>NA|TRBJ2-3|NA|TRBV30
TGTGCCTGGATGGGCACAGATACGCAGTATTTT
CAWMGTDTQYF
>NA|TRBJ2-5|NA|TRBV11-2
TGTGCCAGCAGCCAATGGGGCCCAGTTCAAGAGACCCAGTACTTC
CASSQWGPVQETQYF
>NA|TRBJ2-2|NA|TRBV5-1
TGCGCCAGCTCTGCTAACAGGGCGGGGGACACCGGGGAGCTGTTTTTT
CASSANRAGDTGELFF
>TRBD1|TRBJ1-6|NA|TRBV30
TGTGCCTGGAGCAAGACTCAGGGGGCAGGTTCACCCCTCCACTTT
CAWSKTQGAGSPLHF
>TRBD1|TRBJ1-2|NA|TRBV5-5
TGTGCCAGCAGGCTGGATTCAGGGGGGCTCTATGGCTACACCTTC
CASRLDSGGLYGYTF
>NA|TRBJ2-3|NA|TRBV14
TGTGCCAGCAGCCAAGAACCCAAGGCTAAACGAGCAGATACGCAGTATTTT
CASSQEPKAKRADTQYF
>NA|TRBJ2-3|NA|TRBV20-1
TGCAGTGCTTCAGGGACGGATACGCAGTATTTT
CSASGTDTQYF
>NA|TRBJ2-5|NA|TRBV10-1
TGCGCCAGCAGTGGGGGCAATGGGGAGACCCAGTACTTC
CASSGGNGETQYF
>TRBD1|TRBJ2-5|NA|TRBV5-1
TGCGCCAGCAGCATAATATCGGGACAGCCCCAAGAGACCCAGTACTTC
CASSIISGQPQETQYF
>NA|TRBJ2-6|NA|TRBV14
TGTGCCAGCAGCCGGTCCTCAAACGCTGGGGCCAACGTCCTGACTTTC
CASSRSSNAGANVLTF
>NA|TRBJ1-5|NA|TRBV27
TGTGCCAGCAGTACGGGGGTTAGACAGCCCCAGCATTTT
CASSTGVRQPQHF
>TRBD1|TRBJ2-7|NA|TRBV6-1
TGTGCCAGCAGGACAGGGGGCACGGCAGTCTACGAGCAGTACTTC
CASRTGGTAVYEQYF
>TRBD1|TRBJ2-1|NA|TRBV5-6
TGTGCCAGCAGTCGTTCCGCTGGACAGGGGCTTTACAATGAGCAGTTCTTC
CASSRSAGQGLYNEQFF
>TRBD2|TRBJ2-2|NA|TRBV2
TGTGCCAGCAGCAGGACTAGCGGGATAGCCGGCACCGGGGAGCTGTTTTTT
CASSRTSGIAGTGELFF
>NA|TRBJ1-1|NA|TRBV27
TGTGCCAGCAGTGCTCGGGATTCCGCTAGATACCATGAAGCTTTCTTT
CASSARDSARYHEAFF
>NA|TRBJ1-1|NA|TRBV7-3
TGTGCCAGCAGCGAAAGCCTGAACACTGAAGCTTTCTTT
CASSESLNTEAFF
>NA|TRBJ2-7|NA|TRBV7-9
TGTGCCAGCAGCTTAGGTTACAGGGCAAACGAGCAGTACTTC
CASSLGYRANEQYF
>NA|TRBJ2-7|few|TRBV2
TGTGCCGGGAGTGGGAGGCCCTCCCTTTCCGAGCAGTACTTC
CAGSGRPSLSEQYF
>TRBD2|TRBJ2-5|NA|TRBV18
TGTGCCAGCTCCCAAGGACTAGCGGGAGGGACAGAGCAAGAGACCCAGTACTTC
CASSQGLAGGTEQETQYF